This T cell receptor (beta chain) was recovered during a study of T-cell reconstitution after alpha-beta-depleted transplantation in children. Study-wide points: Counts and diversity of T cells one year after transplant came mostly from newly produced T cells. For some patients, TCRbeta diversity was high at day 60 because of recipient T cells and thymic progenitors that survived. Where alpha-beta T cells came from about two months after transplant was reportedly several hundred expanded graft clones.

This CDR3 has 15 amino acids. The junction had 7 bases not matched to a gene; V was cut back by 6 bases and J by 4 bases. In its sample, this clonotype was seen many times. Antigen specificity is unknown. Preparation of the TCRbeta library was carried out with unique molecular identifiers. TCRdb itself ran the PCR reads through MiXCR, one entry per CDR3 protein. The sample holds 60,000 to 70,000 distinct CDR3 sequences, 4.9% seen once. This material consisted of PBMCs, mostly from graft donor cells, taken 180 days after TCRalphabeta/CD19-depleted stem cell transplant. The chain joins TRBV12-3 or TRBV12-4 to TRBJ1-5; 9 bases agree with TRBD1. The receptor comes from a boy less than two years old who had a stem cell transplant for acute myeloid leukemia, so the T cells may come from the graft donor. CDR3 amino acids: CASRKTGGENQPQHF. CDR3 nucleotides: TGTGCCAGCAGAAAGACAGGGGGGGAGAATCAGCCCCAGCATTTT.